The 29 T cell receptor beta chains below were found in one sample sequenced in a study of blood T cells in healthy people across ages. Combining a sample-barcoded 5' primer with a J-beta primer mix, a second PCR ran for about 7 to 12 cycles. TCRdb called the 5' RACE reads again in MiXCR, with one record for every CDR3 protein. The sample holds more than 800,000 distinct CDR3 sequences, around 28% seen once. The material sequenced was blood. Every receptor here comes from an elderly woman in good health.

The genes are TRBV11-2 and TRBJ1-1; no reliable D call. The V and J ends lost 4 bases and 0 bases respectively, with 12 bases between them. Per the germline V gene, CDR1 is SGHAT and CDR2 is FQNNGV. The CDR3 totals 15 residues. CDR3 protein: CASSSGVAMNTEAFF. The CDR3 region has the DNA TGTGCCAGCAGCTCCGGTGTAGCCATGAACACTGAAGCTTTCTTT. Drawing the rest from reference TRBV11-2 and TRBJ1-1, the complete variable domain is EAGVAQSPRYKIIEKRQSVAFWCNPISGHATLYWYQQILGQGPKLLIQFQNNGVVDDSQLPKDRFSAERLKGVDSTLKIQPAKLEDSAVYLCASSSGVAMNTEAFFGQGTRLTVV.

This clonotype was seen many times. The V gene is TRBV7-9, the J gene TRBJ1-2; D gene unclear. The CDR3 runs to 14 residues. Germline lookup yields CDR1 SEHNR and CDR2 FQNEAQ (reference sequence). Trimming left V 5 bases short and J 0 bases short, with 10 bases between. This CDR3 is CASSPAASNYGYTF. Here the CDR3 DNA reads TGTGCCAGCAGCCCGGCGGCCTCTAACTATGGCTACACCTTC.

This clonotype was found a few times. This may be a read error, as it is one base from a much larger clone. The V gene is TRBV2, the J gene TRBJ2-5; 10 nucleotides align to TRBD2. Trimming removed 8 bases from V and 5 bases from J; junction bases left unmatched: 5. The CDR3 sequence is 13 residues long. Germline assignment: CDR1 SNHLY and CDR2 FYNNEI. The CDR3 spells CASERGGLETQYF. CDR3 sequence (DNA): TGTGCCAGCGAGCGGGGGGGCCTTGAGACCCAGTACTTC.

This clonotype has more than one count but fewer than ten. This chain connects TRBV6-5 to TRBJ1-6, with 7 bases identical to TRBD1. This CDR3 is 14 amino acids long. Germline CDR1 is MNHEY and CDR2 is SVGAGI. V shed 5 bases, J shed 10 bases, and the junction held 8 bases outside the gene matches. DNA for the CDR3: TGTGCCAGCAGTCAAAGACAGGGACGGTCACCCCTCCACTTT. Protein product: CASSQRQGRSPLHF.

In this sample, this clonotype turned up many times. V and J are TRBV7-7 and TRBJ2-5, with 10 bases fitting TRBD1. CDR3 length equals 16 residues. Germline V gene lookup returns CDR1 SSHAT and CDR2 FNYEAQ (reference sequence). With V trimmed by 5 bases and J by 5 bases, 11 bases remained unmatched. CDR3 in amino acids: CASSGRGTGDGETQYF. DNA for the CDR3: TGTGCCAGCAGCGGCAGGGGGACAGGGGACGGGGAGACCCAGTACTTC.

This clonotype appeared once. A read error may be the cause here, since a much bigger clone is one base away. The chain has TRBV7-2 and TRBJ2-5; D is unresolved. V was clipped by 4 bases and J by 11 bases, with 20 bases between them. The CDR3 extends over 14 amino acids. Germline assignment: CDR1 SGHTA and CDR2 FQGNSA. DNA of the CDR3: TGTGCCAGCAGCTCCTCTTCCGGACCCGATGAGCAGTACTTC. The encoded protein is CASSSSSGPDEQYF.

This clonotype was recorded many times. The genes are TRBV7-2 and TRBJ2-1; D gene uncertain. The CDR3 has 15 residues. Germline loops: CDR1 SGHTA, CDR2 FQGNSA. Trimming removed 3 bases at V and 6 bases at J, with 15 bases between. DNA for the CDR3: TGTGCCAGCAGCTTCTCAGACTTTGATATCAATGAGCAGTTCTTC. Encoded protein: CASSFSDFDINEQFF.

At least ten counts were recorded for this clonotype. The chain employs TRBV12-3 or TRBV12-4 and TRBJ1-4, with D maybe TRBD1 (6 bases). This CDR3 contains 15 residues. The V end was cut by 7 bases, the J end by 7 bases, with 19 bases between. The CDR3 sequence is CASTTKGDGGEKLFF. The CDR3 nucleotides are TGTGCCAGCACCACGAAGGGGGATGGAGGTGAAAAACTGTTTTTT.

The chain has TRBV6-2 or TRBV6-3 and TRBJ1-5; D unresolved. This CDR3 region has 15 residues. The ends were cut back, 1 base at V and 1 base at J, with 8 bases in the middle. Germline V gene data show CDR1 as MNHEY and CDR2 as SVGEGT. CDR3 sequence reads: CASSYWLGSNQPQHF. The CDR3 region has the DNA TGTGCCAGCAGTTACTGGCTTGGAAGCAATCAGCCCCAGCATTTT.

The chain employs TRBV7-8 and TRBJ1-2; D gene uncertain. The germline V and J ends were trimmed by 2 bases and 0 bases, with 7 bases remaining between them. The V gene's germline CDR1 is SGHVS and CDR2 FQNEAQ. There are 14 residues in the CDR3. The CDR3 region is CASSLSTANYGYTF. The DNA of the CDR3 is TGTGCCAGCAGCTTAAGCACGGCTAACTATGGCTACACCTTC.

This clonotype was recorded a few times. The chain links TRBV12-3 or TRBV12-4 to TRBJ2-5; no definite D call. The germline V and J ends were trimmed by 6 bases and 11 bases, with 22 bases remaining between them. The CDR3 spans 14 residues. The CDR3: CASRPSLLYNEQYF. CDR3 sequence (DNA): TGTGCCAGCAGGCCCTCACTCCTATACAATGAGCAGTACTTC.

The chain links TRBV4-2 to TRBJ1-5; D gene ambiguous. The CDR3 is 15 amino acids. Looked up from germline, CDR1 is LGHNA and CDR2 is YNFKEQ. Between the trimmed V and J ends, which lost 0 bases and 5 bases, there was a span of 11 bases. CDR3 residues: CASSQEVGEDQPQHF. In DNA, the CDR3 is TGTGCCAGCAGCCAAGAGGTGGGAGAGGATCAGCCCCAGCATTTT.

This clonotype was picked up many times. The chain couples TRBV6-6 to TRBJ1-2; weak D call: TRBD1 (5 bases). This CDR3 comprises 13 residues. Trimming removed 4 bases from V and 6 bases from J, with 12 bases in between. Germline CDR1 and CDR2: MNHNY and SVGAGI (reference sequence). In nucleotides, the CDR3 is TGTGCCAGCAGTTCAGGGAACGGCAATGGCTACACCTTC. It is translated as CASSSGNGNGYTF.

The table lists this clonotype with a few counts. The chain is built from TRBV5-4 and TRBJ1-2; TRBD1 matches 8 bases. Germline-derived CDR1 and CDR2 are SGHNT and YYREEE (reference sequence). V was pared by 7 bases and J by 5 bases, with 7 bases of the junction left unmatched. This CDR3 has 13 residues. The CDR3 DNA reads as TGTGCCAGCGGCCCAGGGACAGGTTATGGCTACACCTTC. Its translation: CASGPGTGYGYTF.

Concerning this clonotype itself: This sequence may be a read error, since a much larger clone differs from it by one base. Because it lacks the conserved phenylalanine or tryptophan at the end, this CDR3 is likely a read error. V usage is TRBV20-1 and J usage is TRBJ2-5; D might be TRBD2 (6 bases). There are 16 residues in the CDR3. CDR1 and CDR2 from the germline V gene are DFQATT and SNEGSKA (reference sequence). V was clipped by 2 bases and J by 7 bases, with 23 bases between them. The CDR3 is CSARILGGWVEVTQYV. The CDR3, as DNA: TGCAGTGCTAGAATTCTAGGAGGGTGGGTGGAGGTGACCCAGTACGTC.

The sample holds many counts of this clonotype. This chain links TRBV6-6 with TRBJ2-1; 12 bases align to TRBD2. Trimming took 2 bases from V and 6 from J; bases not matched to a gene: 2. Germline V gene lookup returns CDR1 MNHNY and CDR2 SVGAGI (reference sequence). This CDR3 is built from 15 residues. The CDR3 nucleotides read TGTGCCAGCAGTTACGCTAGCGGGGGGGTCAATGAGCAGTTCTTC. It yields the protein CASSYASGGVNEQFF.

The V and J genes are TRBV24-1 and TRBJ2-1; the match to TRBD2 covers 7 bases. Germline-derived CDR1 and CDR2 are KGHDR and SFDVKD. This CDR3 has 16 amino acids. The ends lost 2 bases at V and 0 bases at J; junction bases unmatched: 3. The CDR3 spells CATSDSSSGSYNEQFF. CDR3 coding DNA: TGTGCCACCAGTGATTCCTCTAGCGGCTCCTACAATGAGCAGTTCTTC.

This clonotype was counted many times. This sequence joins TRBV5-1 and TRBJ2-1; TRBD2 aligns across 11 bases. The CDR3 has 16 residues. The germline V gene encodes CDR1 SGHRS and CDR2 YFSETQ. Trimming removed 0 bases from V and 8 bases from J; junction bases left unmatched: 7. CDR3: CASSLGLAGGTHEQFF. Here the CDR3 DNA reads TGCGCCAGCAGCTTGGGCCTAGCGGGGGGCACCCATGAGCAGTTCTTC.

A remark on this clonotype: This could be a read error, since a much larger clone is one nucleotide away. This rearrangement joins TRBV7-9 to TRBJ2-7, with D tentatively TRBD2 (7 bases). CDR1 SEHNR and CDR2 FQNEAQ come from the germline V gene (reference sequence). Trimming took off 2 bases at V and 7 bases at J, with 21 bases between the two ends. The CDR3 contains 16 residues. The CDR3 sequence: CASSLLGGVPPNEQYF. The CDR3 DNA reads as TGTGCCAGCAGCTTATTAGGGGGGGTCCCCCCCAATGAGCAGTACTTC.

This clonotype was recorded many times. The chain has TRBV3-1 and TRBJ2-6, with 12 bases identical to TRBD1. The V gene's germline CDR1 is LGHDT and CDR2 YNNKEL (reference sequence). V gave up 4 bases and J gave up 3 bases; unmatched junction bases: 4. The CDR3 extends over 17 amino acids. This CDR3 is CASSRGQGARGANVLTF. The CDR3 coding sequence is TGTGCCAGCAGCCGGGGACAGGGGGCGCGTGGGGCCAACGTCCTGACTTTC. The whole variable domain, remainder taken from reference TRBV3-1 and TRBJ2-6, is DTAVSQTPKYLVTQMGNDKSIKCEQNLGHDTMYWYKQDSKKFLKIMFSYNNKELIINETVPNRFSPKSPDKAHLNLHINSLELGDSAVYFCASSRGQGARGANVLTFGAGSRLTVL.

There are many counts of this clonotype. CDR3 in amino acids: CASSLDARGLAGYTF. The CDR3 DNA reads TGTGCCAGCAGCTTAGACGCCAGGGGGCTTGCTGGCTACACCTTC. The chain combines TRBV7-2 with TRBJ1-2, with 8 bases matching TRBD1. The CDR3 consists of 15 residues. The germline V gene encodes CDR1 SGHTA and CDR2 FQGNSA. The V and J ends lost 1 base and 7 bases, in that order; junction bases with no gene match: 8.

The chain has TRBV14 and TRBJ2-2; D unclear. The germline V gene encodes CDR1 SGHDN and CDR2 FVKESK. Trimming removed 1 base from V and 0 bases from J, with 9 bases in between. The CDR3 consists of 16 residues. The CDR3 DNA follows: TGTGCCAGCAGCCAAGTCTGGCTAGCGAACACCGGGGAGCTGTTTTTT. Translating it yields CASSQVWLANTGELFF.

This clonotype was seen at least ten times. V usage is TRBV20-1 and J usage is TRBJ2-5; D gene uncertain. From germline, CDR1 is DFQATT and CDR2 SNEGSKA (reference sequence). V was trimmed by 7 bases and J by 3 bases, leaving 12 bases between them. The CDR3 totals 12 residues. The CDR3 nucleotides read TGCAGTGTCAATAGGGAAGAAGAGACCCAGTACTTC. This gives the protein CSVNREEETQYF.

Ten or more counts support this clonotype. V gene TRBV4-3 combines with J gene TRBJ1-2; D remains unclear. Trimming pared 4 bases from V and 2 bases from J, leaving 11 bases between. The germline gives CDR1 LGHNA, CDR2 YSLEER. The CDR3 length is 14 residues. CDR3 residues: CASSPNWRNYGYTF. DNA of the CDR3: TGCGCCAGCAGCCCTAACTGGAGGAACTATGGCTACACCTTC.

This clonotype was found a few times. The chain joins TRBV2 to TRBJ1-1; a possible D gene is TRBD1 (5 bases). Trimming cost V 6 bases and J 7 bases, with 9 bases left between them. CDR3 length: 11 residues. Germline CDR1 SNHLY, CDR2 FYNNEI. The CDR3 loop is CASSGDSEAFF. As DNA, the CDR3 is TGTGCCAGCAGCGGCGACAGTGAAGCTTTCTTT.

The chain employs TRBV12-3 or TRBV12-4 and TRBJ1-2; D remains unclear. CDR3 length: 13 amino acids. The ends were cut back, 6 bases at V and 4 bases at J, with 12 bases in the middle. CDR3 DNA sequence: TGTGCCAGCAGGGCGAGTACCCTCTATGGCTACACCTTC. Translating it yields CASRASTLYGYTF.

This clonotype was found a few times. This may be a read error, as it is one base from a much larger clone. The chain is built from TRBV7-2 and TRBJ2-3; 10 bases match TRBD2. Germline V gene sequence: CDR1 SGHTA, CDR2 FQGNSA. J lost 8 bases, V lost 5 bases, and 10 bases had no gene match. The CDR3 runs to 15 residues. CDR3 loop: CASSRSGGPPGTQYF. The CDR3 DNA sequence: TGTGCCAGCAGCCGTAGCGGGGGGCCACCAGGTACGCAGTATTTT.

This clonotype has more than one count but fewer than ten. V is TRBV7-2 and J is TRBJ2-3; 9 positions match TRBD2. V shed 2 bases, J shed 6 bases, and the junction held 6 bases outside the gene matches. Germline CDR1 is SGHTA and CDR2 is FQGNSA. The CDR3 runs 15 residues. CDR3 amino acids: CASSLSGTSFDTQYF. In DNA, the CDR3 is TGTGCCAGCAGCTTATCCGGGACTAGCTTCGATACGCAGTATTTT.

This clonotype appeared many times. The rearrangement uses TRBV7-9 and TRBJ2-7, with 9 bases fitting TRBD1. CDR1 is SEHNR and CDR2 is FQNEAQ in the germline V gene (reference sequence). The J segment lost 6 bases and the V segment lost 4 bases, leaving 10 bases of the junction unmatched. There are 15 residues in the CDR3. The CDR3 DNA is TGTGCCAGCAGCTCCCCGGGACAGGGAACGGCCGAGCAGTACTTC. This codes for CASSSPGQGTAEQYF. Complete variable domain (other parts from reference TRBV7-9 and TRBJ2-7): DTGVSQNPRHKITKRGQNVTFRCDPISEHNRLYWYRQTLGQGPEFLTYFQNEAQLEKSRLLSDRFSAERPKGSFSTLEIQRTEQGDSAMYLCASSSPGQGTAEQYFGPGTRLTVT.